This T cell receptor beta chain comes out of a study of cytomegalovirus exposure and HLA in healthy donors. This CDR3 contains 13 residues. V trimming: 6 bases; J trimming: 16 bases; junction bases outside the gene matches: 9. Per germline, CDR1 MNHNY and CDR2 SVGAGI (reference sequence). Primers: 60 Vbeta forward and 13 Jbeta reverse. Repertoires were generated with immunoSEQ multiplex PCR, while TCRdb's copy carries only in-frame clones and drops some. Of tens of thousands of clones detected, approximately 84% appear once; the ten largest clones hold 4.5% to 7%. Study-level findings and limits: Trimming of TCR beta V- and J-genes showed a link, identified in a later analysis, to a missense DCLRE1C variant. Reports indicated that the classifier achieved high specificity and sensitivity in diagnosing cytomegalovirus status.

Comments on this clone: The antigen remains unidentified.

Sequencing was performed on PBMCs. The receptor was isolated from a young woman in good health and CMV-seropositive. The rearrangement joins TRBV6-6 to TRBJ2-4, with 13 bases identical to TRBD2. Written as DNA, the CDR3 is TGTGCCAGCAGCCCCGGACTAGCGGGAGATTCATACTTC. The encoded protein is CASSPGLAGDSYF.